A selection of T cell receptor beta chains follows, all from one sample in a study of blood T cell repertoires in COVID-19. Data came from immunoSEQ multiplex PCR; TCRdb stores just in-frame clones and leaves some out. The sample has tens of thousands of clones, approximately 85% seen once. Sequencing was performed on peripheral blood. All receptors derive from a human donor in a cohort sampled during active COVID-19. Both conserved end residues are part of each CDR3. Each record gives: V gene, D gene, clone size, J gene, CDR3 DNA, CDR3 protein. The D gene is left open where the match is weak. The size field is filled for only some rows; it gives once, few, many or a size class.

TRBV27	TRBD1	.	TRBJ2-1	TGTGCCAGCAAACCCGCTACGGGACAGGGCTACAATGAGCAGTTCTTC	CASKPATGQGYNEQFF
TRBV30	TRBD2	.	TRBJ2-7	TGTGCCGGACAGGGACTAGCGGGAGGCAACGAGCAGTACTTC	CAGQGLAGGNEQYF
TRBV18	TRBD1	.	TRBJ1-6	TGTGCCAGCTCACCATCTAACCGGGACAGGGGATCCTATAATTCACCCCTCCACTTT	CASSPSNRDRGSYNSPLHF
TRBV4-1	TRBD1	.	TRBJ1-1	TGCGCCAGCAGCCAAGGGGACAGATTGAGCGCTGAAGCTTTCTTT	CASSQGDRLSAEAFF
TRBV30	.	.	TRBJ1-3	TGTGCCTGGAGTGTTGGTACAGGGAGGGTCAACACCATATATTTT	CAWSVGTGRVNTIYF
TRBV18	TRBD1	.	TRBJ2-5	TGTGCCAGCTCACCGGACAGGGTGCAAGAGACCCAGTACTTC	CASSPDRVQETQYF
TRBV25-1	TRBD2	.	TRBJ2-1	TGTGCCAGCAGCTTAGCGGGGGGGATAGATGAGCAGTTCTTC	CASSLAGGIDEQFF
TRBV7-6	.	.	TRBJ2-2	TGTGCCAGCAGCTTAGCGAGGGCGGATCACGGGGAGCTGTTTTTT	CASSLARADHGELFF
TRBV5-5	TRBD1	.	TRBJ1-5	TGTGCCAGCAGCCCGGGGACAGGACTTTTACTTAATCAGCCCCAGCATTTT	CASSPGTGLLLNQPQHF
TRBV7-9	.	once	TRBJ2-7	TGTGCCAGCACCAGGCGTACAGGTTACGAGCAGTACTTC	CASTRRTGYEQYF
TRBV3-1/TRBV3-2	TRBD1	.	TRBJ1-2	TGTGCCAGCAGCCAAGTACAGGGGGCCTATGGCTACACCTTC	CASSQVQGAYGYTF
TRBV6-1	.	.	TRBJ2-1	TGTGCCAGCAGGGAAGCTGGGCGGGGGCTCCAAAGGGAGCAGTTCTTC	CASREAGRGLQREQFF
TRBV28	TRBD1	.	TRBJ1-5	TGTGCCAGCAGTACTTTGACAGGGTCCAATCAGCCCCAGCATTTT	CASSTLTGSNQPQHF
TRBV19	TRBD2	.	TRBJ2-1	TGTGCCAGTAGCTCTTCGGGGGGTAGTCCGTACAATGAGCAGTTCTTC	CASSSSGGSPYNEQFF
TRBV5-1	.	.	TRBJ1-4	TGCGCCAGCAGCTATGGTACAGGGAGCGTTGAAAAACTGTTTTTT	CASSYGTGSVEKLFF
TRBV7-9	.	.	TRBJ2-3	TGTGCCAGCAGCTTTGCAGCAGATACGCAGTATTTT	CASSFAADTQYF
TRBV10-2	.	few	TRBJ1-5	TGCGCCAGCAGTGAGTACCGGGGAAATCAGCCCCAGCATTTT	CASSEYRGNQPQHF
TRBV15	TRBD1	.	TRBJ1-1	TGTGCCACCAGCAGAGGAGGGACAGGGGGCGGCACTGAAGCTTTCTTT	CATSRGGTGGGTEAFF